This is a list of T cell receptor beta chains from one sample in a study of persistence of HIV-infected CD4 T cells. What these receptors recognize is not known. Here immunoSEQ multiplex PCR was the method, and the copy in TCRdb shows in-frame clones only, minus some. The data contain 45,000 to 55,000 clones, 75% to 85% of them singletons. The sample in question was CD4+ T cells sorted from PBMCs after roughly 18-hour stimulation, obtained from a patient who received antiretroviral therapy. These receptors originate from an adult man with HIV who was CMV-seropositive. Both conserved end residues are part of each CDR3. D genes are given only for firm matches. Clone size appears in some rows only: once, few, many, or a class for an expanded clone.

cdr3_nt: TGTGCCAGCAGCTTAGCGGGAGGACCTCAAATTGGTGAGCAGTACTTC
cdr3_aa: CASSLAGGPQIGEQYF
j_call: TRBJ2-7
v_call: TRBV7-8
clone_size: .
d_call: .

cdr3_nt: TGTGCCTGTGGCCAATTATATGAAAAACTGTTTTTT
cdr3_aa: CACGQLYEKLFF
j_call: TRBJ1-4
v_call: TRBV30
clone_size: .
d_call: .

cdr3_nt: TGTGCCAGCAGCTTGGGGCTAGAGGGTCTAGCCAAAAACATTCAGTACTTC
cdr3_aa: CASSLGLEGLAKNIQYF
j_call: TRBJ2-4
v_call: TRBV7-9
clone_size: .
d_call: .

cdr3_nt: TGTGCCAGCAGCCCTGGGCATACTGAAGCTTTCTTT
cdr3_aa: CASSPGHTEAFF
j_call: TRBJ1-1
v_call: TRBV9
clone_size: .
d_call: .

cdr3_nt: TGTGCCAGCAGTCCCCGTACGGGGGCATACGGGGAGCTGTTTTTT
cdr3_aa: CASSPRTGAYGELFF
j_call: TRBJ2-2
v_call: TRBV6-5
clone_size: medium-sized
d_call: .

cdr3_nt: TGTGCCTGGAGACGGACCGATGGCCAAGAGACCCAGTACTTC
cdr3_aa: CAWRRTDGQETQYF
j_call: TRBJ2-5
v_call: TRBV30
clone_size: .
d_call: .

cdr3_nt: TGTGCCAGCAGTGCACGGGTCCCACCCTACGAGCAGTACTTC
cdr3_aa: CASSARVPPYEQYF
j_call: TRBJ2-7
v_call: TRBV25-1
clone_size: .
d_call: .

cdr3_nt: TGTGCCAGCAGTTTAAACTCCCTAACGACTCACTTC
cdr3_aa: CASSLNSLTTHF
j_call: TRBJ2-5
v_call: TRBV12-3/TRBV12-4
clone_size: .
d_call: .

cdr3_nt: TGCGCCAGCAGCTTGGTGACAGGGGGCACAGGAAACACCATATATTTT
cdr3_aa: CASSLVTGGTGNTIYF
j_call: TRBJ1-3
v_call: TRBV5-1
clone_size: .
d_call: TRBD1

cdr3_nt: TGTGCCAGCAGTTTAAGACAAAGGGTGACCGGGGAGCTGTTTTTT
cdr3_aa: CASSLRQRVTGELFF
j_call: TRBJ2-2
v_call: TRBV27
clone_size: .
d_call: .

cdr3_nt: TGTGCCAGCAGGAACAGCGGGGGGGCTCAAGAGACCCAGTACTTC
cdr3_aa: CASRNSGGAQETQYF
j_call: TRBJ2-5
v_call: TRBV6-5
clone_size: .
d_call: TRBD2

cdr3_nt: TGTGCCAGCAGTCAGGACCGGGGAGGCAATCAGCCCCAGCATTTT
cdr3_aa: CASSQDRGGNQPQHF
j_call: TRBJ1-5
v_call: TRBV6-2/TRBV6-3
clone_size: .
d_call: .

cdr3_nt: TGTGCCAGCAGTTTCGGACGGGTCCAAGGCTACACCTTC
cdr3_aa: CASSFGRVQGYTF
j_call: TRBJ1-2
v_call: TRBV6-5
clone_size: few
d_call: .

cdr3_nt: TGTGCCATCAGTCAGGGGGACAGTGGAAATTCACCCCTCCACTTT
cdr3_aa: CAISQGDSGNSPLHF
j_call: TRBJ1-6
v_call: TRBV10-3
clone_size: .
d_call: TRBD1

cdr3_nt: TGTGCCAGCAGCGTAGCTAGCGGGTTGAGCTCCTACAATGAGCAGTTCTTC
cdr3_aa: CASSVASGLSSYNEQFF
j_call: TRBJ2-1
v_call: TRBV9
clone_size: .
d_call: TRBD2

cdr3_nt: TGTGCCAGCAGCGGACTGACAGGGGCCCAGCATTTT
cdr3_aa: CASSGLTGAQHF
j_call: TRBJ1-5
v_call: TRBV2
clone_size: .
d_call: TRBD1

cdr3_nt: TGTGCCAGCAGTTCTATTAACCCGGGACTGAACACTGAAGCTTTCTTT
cdr3_aa: CASSSINPGLNTEAFF
j_call: TRBJ1-1
v_call: TRBV6-2/TRBV6-3
clone_size: .
d_call: .

cdr3_nt: TGTGCCAGCAGTCACAGGGGACCTTACGAGCAGTACTTC
cdr3_aa: CASSHRGPYEQYF
j_call: TRBJ2-7
v_call: TRBV6-5
clone_size: .
d_call: TRBD1

cdr3_nt: TGCGCCAGCAGACTAGCGGGGGGAGTGAGTACCGGGGAGCTGTTTTTT
cdr3_aa: CASRLAGGVSTGELFF
j_call: TRBJ2-2
v_call: TRBV10-2
clone_size: .
d_call: TRBD2

cdr3_nt: TGTGCCAGCAGCTTAAGAGTGCGGACCCAAGAGACCCAGTACTTC
cdr3_aa: CASSLRVRTQETQYF
j_call: TRBJ2-5
v_call: TRBV7-8
clone_size: .
d_call: .

cdr3_nt: TGTGCCAGCAGCCCGACAGTTTCCGGACAGGGGGTTACCGGGGAGCTGTTTTTT
cdr3_aa: CASSPTVSGQGVTGELFF
j_call: TRBJ2-2
v_call: TRBV11-2
clone_size: .
d_call: TRBD1

cdr3_nt: TGTGCCTGGAAAACCGGGACAGGAAATGCCAATGAAAAACTGTTTTTT
cdr3_aa: CAWKTGTGNANEKLFF
j_call: TRBJ1-4
v_call: TRBV30
clone_size: once
d_call: TRBD1

cdr3_nt: TGTGCCAGCACCGAACTATTGGGACAGGGAGGCGAGCAGTACTTC
cdr3_aa: CASTELLGQGGEQYF
j_call: TRBJ2-7
v_call: TRBV11-1
clone_size: .
d_call: TRBD1

cdr3_nt: TGTGCCAGCAGCTTACAGGGGGCAATCTACGAGCAGTACTTC
cdr3_aa: CASSLQGAIYEQYF
j_call: TRBJ2-7
v_call: TRBV11-2
clone_size: .
d_call: TRBD1

cdr3_nt: TGTGCCAGCAGCGTGCTGGACCAGGCCTACGAGCAGTACTTC
cdr3_aa: CASSVLDQAYEQYF
j_call: TRBJ2-7
v_call: TRBV9
clone_size: .
d_call: .

cdr3_nt: TGTGCCAGCAGCTTAGGGGAGCAAGAGACCCAGTACTTC
cdr3_aa: CASSLGEQETQYF
j_call: TRBJ2-5
v_call: TRBV7-2
clone_size: few
d_call: .

cdr3_nt: TGTGCCTGGGAGGGGAGAAACACCATATATTTT
cdr3_aa: CAWEGRNTIYF
j_call: TRBJ1-3
v_call: TRBV30
clone_size: .
d_call: .

cdr3_nt: TGTGCCAGCTGCAAATTATGGGACCTACATTACCCCGCCTACGAGCAGTACTTC
cdr3_aa: CASCKLWDLHYPAYEQYF
j_call: TRBJ2-7
v_call: TRBV11-2
clone_size: once
d_call: .

cdr3_nt: TGTGCCTGGACCCTCCAGGGCTTTGAAGCTTTCTTT
cdr3_aa: CAWTLQGFEAFF
j_call: TRBJ1-1
v_call: TRBV30
clone_size: .
d_call: .

cdr3_nt: TGTGCCAGCAGCGGAGACCAAGCCGAGACCCAGTACTTC
cdr3_aa: CASSGDQAETQYF
j_call: TRBJ2-5
v_call: TRBV2
clone_size: .
d_call: .

cdr3_nt: TGTGCCATCAGTGAGGGACTAACCACCACCGGGGAGCTGTTTTTT
cdr3_aa: CAISEGLTTTGELFF
j_call: TRBJ2-2
v_call: TRBV10-3
clone_size: .
d_call: .